Below, 6 T cell receptor beta chains from the same sample are listed, as sequenced in a study of T cells in Graves' hyperthyroidism and ophthalmopathy. RNA transcripts provided the source from which TCR beta CDR3 regions were amplified. First-round RT-PCR with HTBI primers amplified the TCR CDR3 region. TCRdb re-derived calls from the multiplex PCR reads in MiXCR, one entry per CDR3 protein. The sample shows hundreds of thousands of distinct CDR3 sequences, about 20% of them seen only once. The sequencing input was blood. These receptors were collected from a man aged 40-49 years with Graves' ophthalmopathy.

As for this clonotype: It may be a read error: a sequence one base away is much more abundant. The rearrangement links TRBV3-1 to TRBJ2-7; D gene unclear. The CDR3 is 15 amino acids. CDR1 is LGHDT and CDR2 is YNNKEL in the germline V gene (reference sequence). CDR3 nucleotides: TGTGCCAGCAGCCAAGGACCATCCAGCTCCTGCGAGCAGTACTTC. This encodes CASSQGPSSSCEQYF.

On this clonotype: A much bigger clone sits one base away, suggesting this may be a read error. V gene TRBV7-2 combines with J gene TRBJ2-2; possible D gene TRBD2, 6 bases. Germline-derived CDR1 and CDR2 are SGHTA and FQGNSA. The CDR3 has 15 amino acids. The V end lost 10 bases, the J end lost 7 bases, and 22 bases lay between the germline ends. The CDR3 nucleotides are TGTGCCAACAGTCCCCCGGGACTCTCGATCGGGGAGCTGTTTTTT. It translates to CANSPPGLSIGELFF.

This clonotype occurred many times. The gene calls are TRBV28 and TRBJ2-1, with TRBD1 as a possible D gene (6 bases). Trimming pared 6 bases from V and 1 base from J, leaving 16 bases between. Per the germline V gene, CDR1 is MDHEN and CDR2 is SYDVKM. The CDR3 has 16 amino acids. The DNA for the CDR3 is TGTGCCAGCAGCCCAAGGGACACAGGGTCCTACAATGAGCAGTTCTTC. This translates into CASSPRDTGSYNEQFF.

This clonotype showed up just a few times. The chain joins TRBV2 to TRBJ2-2; the D gene is possibly TRBD2 (7 bases). The V gene lost 6 bases and the J gene lost 6 bases, with 14 bases spanning the gap. This CDR3 is 14 amino acids long. CDR1 is SNHLY and CDR2 is FYNNEI in the germline V gene. The CDR3 sequence: CASRGRGAAGELFF. CDR3 in DNA: TGTGCCAGCAGGGGACGGGGGGCCGCCGGGGAGCTGTTTTTT.

The chain recombines TRBV5-1 with TRBJ2-2; maybe TRBD2 (6 bases). In germline, CDR1 is SGHRS, CDR2 YFSETQ. Trimming took 4 bases from V and 4 from J, leaving 14 bases between them. This CDR3 region has 15 residues. CDR3: CASSQTRVPTGELFF. In DNA form, the CDR3 reads TGCGCCAGCAGCCAGACTAGAGTCCCCACCGGGGAGCTGTTTTTT.

This clonotype came up many times. CDR3 loop: CASSLDRAGGFRGQFF. The CDR3 DNA reads TGTGCCAGCAGCTTAGATCGAGCGGGAGGGTTTCGTGGGCAGTTCTTC. The chain has TRBV11-2 and TRBJ2-1; 10 nucleotides line up with TRBD2. CDR1 and CDR2 (germline): SGHAT, FQNNGV. After removal of 0 bases from V and 12 bases from J, the junction contained 11 bases not matched to a gene. The CDR3 sequence is 16 residues long.